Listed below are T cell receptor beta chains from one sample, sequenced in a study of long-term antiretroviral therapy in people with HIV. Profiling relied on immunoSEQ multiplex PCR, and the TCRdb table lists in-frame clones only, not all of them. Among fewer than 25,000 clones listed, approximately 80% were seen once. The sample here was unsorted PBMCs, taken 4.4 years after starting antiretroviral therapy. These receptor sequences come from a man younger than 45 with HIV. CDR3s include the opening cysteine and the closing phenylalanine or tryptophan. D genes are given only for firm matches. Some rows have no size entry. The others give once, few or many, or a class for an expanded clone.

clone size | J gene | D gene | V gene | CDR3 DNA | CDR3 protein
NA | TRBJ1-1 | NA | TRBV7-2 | TGTGCCAGCAGCTTAGCGTTTGGAGAGGGGAGCACTGAAGCTTTCTTT | CASSLAFGEGSTEAFF
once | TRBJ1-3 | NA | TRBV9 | TGTGCCAGCAGCGTAGAAGGGTTCACTGGAAACACCATATATTTT | CASSVEGFTGNTIYF
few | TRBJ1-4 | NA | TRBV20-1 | TGCAGTGCTTTCAGGGATGAAAAACTGTTTTTT | CSAFRDEKLFF
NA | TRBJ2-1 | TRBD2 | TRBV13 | TGTGCCAGCAGCTTAGGCCTCGGGCTAGCGGTTGACAATGAGCAGTTCTTC | CASSLGLGLAVDNEQFF
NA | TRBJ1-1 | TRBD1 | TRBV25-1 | TGTGCCAGCAGTGAGGCATCCAGGGGGCGCGACGCTGAAGCTTTCTTT | CASSEASRGRDAEAFF
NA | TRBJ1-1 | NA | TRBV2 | TGTGCCAGCAGTGTAGAAGATCGGGGCACTGAAGCTTTCTTT | CASSVEDRGTEAFF
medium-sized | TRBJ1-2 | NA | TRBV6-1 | TGTGCCAGCAGTGAAGGAGGTCTGGGCTACACCTTC | CASSEGGLGYTF
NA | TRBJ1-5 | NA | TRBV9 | TGTGCCAGCAGCGTAGGTTCAGGCCTCAATCAGCCCCAGCATTTT | CASSVGSGLNQPQHF
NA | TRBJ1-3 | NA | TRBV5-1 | TGCGCCAGCAGCTTGCTGACATCCGGGACTCCTGGAAACACCATATATTTT | CASSLLTSGTPGNTIYF
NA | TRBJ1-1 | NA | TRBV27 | TGTGCCAGCAGTTTATCGAGGGACACTGAAGCTTTCTTT | CASSLSRDTEAFF
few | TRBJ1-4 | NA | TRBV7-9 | TGTGCCAGCAGCTACCAGGGCGGTTGGGGAAAACTGTTTTTT | CASSYQGGWGKLFF
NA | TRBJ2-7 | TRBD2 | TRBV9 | TGTGCCAGCAGCCCCCAGCGGGAGGGCTACGAGCAGTACTTC | CASSPQREGYEQYF
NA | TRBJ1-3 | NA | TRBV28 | TGTGCCAGCAGGCCACTGCCTCCTGGAAACACCATATATTTT | CASRPLPPGNTIYF
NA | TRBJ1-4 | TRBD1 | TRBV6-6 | TGTGCCAGCGTCCAGGACAGGGGATTTGAAAAACTGTTTTTT | CASVQDRGFEKLFF
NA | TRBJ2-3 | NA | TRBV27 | TGTGCCAGCAGTTTATCGAGACCAGATACGCAGTATTTT | CASSLSRPDTQYF
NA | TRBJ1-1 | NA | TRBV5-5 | TGTGCCAGCAGCCGGGGGCCTGGGGGCACTGAAGCTTTCTTT | CASSRGPGGTEAFF
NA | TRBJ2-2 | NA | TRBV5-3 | TGTGCCAGAAGCTTAGGGTGCCACCGGACGGTCTCGAACACCGGGGAGCTGTTTTTT | CARSLGCHRTVSNTGELFF
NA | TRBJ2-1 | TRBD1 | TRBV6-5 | TGTGCCAGCAGCGGGACAGCCAATGAGCAGTTCTTC | CASSGTANEQFF
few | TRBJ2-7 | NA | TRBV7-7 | TGTGCCAGCAGCCCCGGAGAAGGGGCCTACGAGCAGTACTTC | CASSPGEGAYEQYF
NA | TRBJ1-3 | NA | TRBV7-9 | TGTGCCAGCAGCCTAACCACAGGGTCGGCTGGAAACACCATATATTTT | CASSLTTGSAGNTIYF
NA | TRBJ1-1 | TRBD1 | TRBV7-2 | TGTGCCAGCAGCTTACAGACAGGGATGAACACTGAAGCTTTCTTT | CASSLQTGMNTEAFF
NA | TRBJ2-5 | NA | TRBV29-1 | TGCAGCGTTGAATGGCGGGGGCGGTTAGAGACCCAGTACTTC | CSVEWRGRLETQYF
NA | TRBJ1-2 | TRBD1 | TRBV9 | TGTGCCAGCAGCGTAGGGGACAGCCTTAACTATGGCTACACCTTC | CASSVGDSLNYGYTF
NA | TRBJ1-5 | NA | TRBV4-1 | TGCGCCAGCAGCCAAATTAGCAATCAGCCCCAGCATTTT | CASSQISNQPQHF
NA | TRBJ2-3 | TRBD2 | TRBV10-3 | TGTGCCATCAGTCTGATCGGACTAGGCGCAGATACGCAGTATTTT | CAISLIGLGADTQYF
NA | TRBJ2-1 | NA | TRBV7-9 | TGTGCCAGCAGCCCCCGGGGGCGGGACTCCTACAATGAGCAGTTCTTC | CASSPRGRDSYNEQFF
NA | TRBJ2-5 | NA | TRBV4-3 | TGCGCCAGCAGCCAAGGGGGGCTATCCCCCCAGTACTTC | CASSQGGLSPQYF
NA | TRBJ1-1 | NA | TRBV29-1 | TGCAGCGCGCCGTGGCCGGACTCGAACACTGAAGCTTTCTTT | CSAPWPDSNTEAFF